This T cell receptor (beta chain) was sequenced for a study of post-analysis software for immune sequencing data. The overall study: Both relapsing-remitting and secondary progressive multiple sclerosis featured among the disease courses, as did progressive-relapsing multiple sclerosis.

Trimming removed 6 bases from V and 3 bases from J; junction bases left unmatched: 3. Germline CDR1 and CDR2: SQVTM and ANQGSEA. The CDR3 contains 12 residues. Each TCR beta cDNA library carried unique molecular identifiers. TCRdb re-called the PCR reads with MiXCR, one entry per CDR3 protein. The table has some 800,000 distinct CDR3 sequences, around 42% seen once; the top ten hold approximately 4.4%. A word on this clonotype: Antigen specificity is unknown.

Regarding the study as a whole: Significantly decreased normalized Chao1 diversity was recorded for multiple sclerosis patients relative to controls. In patients, TRBV5-6, TRBV5-1 and TRBV20-1 belonged to about five TRBV segments found more frequently than in controls. With F measure, samples from one preparation batch clustered together strongly.

The chain has TRBV29-1 and TRBJ2-7, with 9 bases aligning to TRBD1. The sample taken for sequencing was blood. The sequence was obtained from a girl aged 10-17 years with multiple sclerosis. CDR3 residues: CSVRTGVYEQYF. Written as DNA, the CDR3 is TGCAGCGTCAGGACAGGGGTCTACGAGCAGTACTTC.